The 17 T cell receptor beta chains reported below all come from one sample, sequenced in a study of T cell changes during pregnancy in multiple sclerosis. TCRdb keeps only in-frame clones here, not all; method: immunoSEQ multiplex PCR. The repertoire holds 70,000 to 95,000 clones, approximately 94% seen once, with over 2% in the top ten. Sequenced material: peripheral blood, taken in the second trimester of pregnancy. These receptors were obtained from a female donor in good health, enrolled as a control in a pregnancy study.

The genes are TRBV7-9 and TRBJ1-2; no clear D gene. This CDR3 has 11 amino acids. V was cut by 5 bases and J by 8 bases, with 9 bases left in between. The germline gives CDR1 SEHNR, CDR2 FQNEAQ (reference sequence). Here the CDR3 reads CASSPGRGYTF. The CDR3 DNA sequence: TGTGCCAGCAGCCCAGGTCGGGGCTACACCTTC.

The V and J genes are TRBV28 and TRBJ1-5; D perhaps matches TRBD1 (6 bases). V dropped 4 bases and J dropped 4 bases, with 17 bases sitting between them. The CDR3 is 16 amino acids. CDR1 MDHEN and CDR2 SYDVKM come from the germline V gene. The DNA of the CDR3 is TGTGCCAGCAGTTCCCCTGGTAGGACAGATAATCAGCCCCAGCATTTT. As protein: CASSSPGRTDNQPQHF.

V is TRBV28 and J is TRBJ2-5; possible D gene TRBD2, 5 bases. Trimming shortened V by 7 bases and J by 5 bases, and 20 bases separated the two germline ends. The CDR3 has 15 residues. Per germline, CDR1 MDHEN and CDR2 SYDVKM. This chain's CDR3 is CASTGYQDAWETQYF. CDR3 coding DNA: TGTGCCAGCACGGGGTACCAGGATGCCTGGGAGACCCAGTACTTC.

The chain recombines TRBV6-1 with TRBJ1-4; 9 bases line up with TRBD1. Germline-derived CDR1 and CDR2 are MNHNS and SASEGT. The CDR3 runs to 15 residues. V lost 2 bases to trimming and J lost 8 bases; unmatched junction nucleotides: 6. The CDR3 spells CASSEWTGEDEKLFF. In DNA form, the CDR3 reads TGTGCCAGCAGTGAATGGACAGGGGAAGACGAAAAACTGTTTTTT.

This chain connects TRBV5-5 to TRBJ1-1; D gene uncertain. This CDR3 contains 11 residues. The germline gives CDR1 SGHKS, CDR2 YYEKEE (reference sequence). The V gene lost 0 bases and the J gene lost 10 bases, with 7 bases spanning the gap. The DNA of the CDR3 is TGTGCCAGCAGCTTGGAAGCCGGAGCTTTCTTT. Its protein product is CASSLEAGAFF.

A single count supports this clone. The CDR3 DNA follows: TGTGCCAGCAGTTTCCTGCCCGAGACGCACGGACTCTATGGCTACACCTTC. This encodes CASSFLPETHGLYGYTF. The rearrangement links TRBV27 to TRBJ1-2, with unresolved D. The germline V and J ends were trimmed by 3 bases and 4 bases, with 21 bases remaining between them. The CDR3 has 17 residues. Per germline, CDR1 MNHEY and CDR2 SMNVEV (reference sequence).

This chain connects TRBV7-2 to TRBJ1-2; 7 bases line up with TRBD1. This CDR3 is 16 amino acids long. Germline V lookup: CDR1 SGHTA, CDR2 FQGNSA. Losses at the gene ends were 5 bases for V and 5 bases for J; bases not matched to a gene: 14. As DNA, the CDR3 is TGTGCCAGCAGCCCATTATCAACGGGACAGCTATATGGCTACACCTTC. This codes for CASSPLSTGQLYGYTF.

This clone was found a few times. The J gene is TRBJ1-2, the V gene TRBV19; D ambiguous. The CDR3 spans 15 residues. Germline V CDR1 and CDR2: LNHDA, SQIVND (reference sequence). The V and J ends lost 5 bases and 2 bases respectively, with 15 bases between them. This chain's CDR3 is CASSRLVTPNYGYTF. The CDR3 region has the DNA TGTGCCAGTAGTCGCCTGGTTACACCGAACTATGGCTACACCTTC.

Only one count was recorded for this clone. A read error may account for a junction end that differs from germline. V usage is TRBV7-7 and J usage is TRBJ2-2, with 8 bases identical to TRBD1. Germline V gene data show CDR1 as SSHAT and CDR2 as FNYEAQ (reference sequence). The CDR3 has 17 residues. CDR3 in amino acids: CASSPRRAGGASGELFF. The CDR3 nucleotides are TGTGCTAGCAGCCCCCGGAGGGCAGGGGGCGCGTCCGGGGAGCTGTTTTTT.

Details on this clone: The junction shows a germline mismatch at one end, possibly a read error. This chain joins TRBV7-7 and TRBJ2-2, with D perhaps matching TRBD2 (5 bases). There are 14 residues in the CDR3. Germline values: CDR1 SSHAT, CDR2 FNYEAQ (reference sequence). CDR3 in DNA: TGTGCTAGCAGCCAGCTCAGCGGTACCGGGGAGCTGTTTTTT. This sequence encodes CASSQLSGTGELFF.

The chain uses TRBV7-9 and TRBJ1-2; a possible D gene is TRBD1 (5 bases). The germline gives CDR1 SEHNR, CDR2 FQNEAQ (reference sequence). The V and J ends lost 6 bases and 0 bases respectively, with 26 bases between them. The CDR3 consists of 19 residues. This CDR3 reads CASSFGGRDDRNTNYGYTF. The CDR3, as DNA: TGTGCCAGCAGTTTCGGCGGGCGGGACGACAGAAACACTAACTATGGCTACACCTTC.

The chain couples TRBV9 to TRBJ2-5, with 11 bases aligning to TRBD1. CDR1 is SGDLS, CDR2 YYNGEE, per germline. V was pared by 4 bases and J by 4 bases, with 6 bases of the junction left unmatched. The CDR3 is 15 amino acids. CDR3 sequence (DNA): TGTGCCAGCAGCCCCCGGACAGGGGGCGGAGAGACCCAGTACTTC. Translating gives CASSPRTGGGETQYF.

This clone has just one count. V and J are TRBV7-6 and TRBJ2-2, with 13 positions matching TRBD2. The trim removed 1 base at V and 6 bases at J, leaving 2 bases unmatched. Germline CDR1 SGHVS, CDR2 FNYEAQ. The CDR3 extends over 16 amino acids. CDR3 DNA: TGTGCCAGCAGCTTAGAGACTAGCGGGGGGTCCGGGGAGCTGTTTTTT. It yields the protein CASSLETSGGSGELFF.

The chain has TRBV28 and TRBJ2-1; tentative D call: TRBD2 (5 bases). Trimming removed 4 bases from V and 6 bases from J, with 13 bases in between. The CDR3 totals 14 residues. CDR1 and CDR2 from the germline V gene are MDHEN and SYDVKM. The CDR3 DNA follows: TGTGCCAGCAGTTCTCTACTAGTACTCAATGAGCAGTTCTTC. This encodes CASSSLLVLNEQFF.

The gene calls are TRBV28 and TRBJ1-2, with D perhaps TRBD1 (5 bases). V was clipped by 7 bases and J by 2 bases, with 20 bases between them. This CDR3 comprises 16 residues. Germline V gene sequence: CDR1 MDHEN, CDR2 SYDVKM. The CDR3 here is CASTLGVGRVNYGYTF. In nucleotides, the CDR3 is TGTGCCAGCACCCTGGGGGTCGGGAGGGTGAACTATGGCTACACCTTC.

This chain connects TRBV11-2 to TRBJ2-3, with TRBD1 matching over 8 bases. Trimming took 10 bases from V and 2 from J; bases not matched to a gene: 8. The CDR3 has 14 residues. Germline V gene sequence: CDR1 SGHAT, CDR2 FQNNGV. The CDR3 nucleotides read TGTGCCACCCACTGGGACAGGTCCACAGATACGCAGTATTTT. It yields the protein CATHWDRSTDTQYF.

The V gene is TRBV18, the J gene TRBJ2-1; 12 nucleotides match TRBD2. Germline V lookup: CDR1 KGHSH, CDR2 LQKENI. The CDR3 has 18 amino acids. Trimming at V came to 3 bases and at J to 1 base, leaving 7 bases not matched to a gene. The CDR3 nucleotides read TGTGCCAGCTCACCCCGGCTAGCGGGGGGGCAATCCTACAATGAGCAGTTCTTC. This sequence encodes CASSPRLAGGQSYNEQFF.